This is a list of T cell receptor beta chains from one sample in a study of siplizumab effects on memory and regulatory T cells. TCRdb keeps only in-frame clones here, not all; method: immunoSEQ multiplex PCR. The data show some 96,000 clones, approximately 92% seen once. Material for sequencing was CD4+ T cells sorted from blood. Receptors originate from a human donor in good health. The CDR3 runs from the conserved cysteine through the conserved F or W. A D gene is named only where the DNA matches it firmly. Part of the rows lack a size; the others show once, few, many or a class for expanded clones.

D	V	size	length	J	CDR3	DNA
NA	TRBV14	NA	16	TRBJ1-6	CASSQVFPRGVSPLHF	TGTGCCAGCAGCCAAGTTTTTCCCCGCGGGGTATCACCCCTCCACTTT
NA	TRBV7-2	NA	17	TRBJ2-2	CASSLVGSLANTGELFF	TGTGCCAGCAGCTTAGTAGGGTCGTTAGCGAACACCGGGGAGCTGTTTTTT
NA	TRBV28	NA	13	TRBJ1-2	CASSQQEDYGYTF	TGTGCCAGCAGCCAACAGGAGGACTATGGCTACACCTTC
NA	TRBV27	NA	15	TRBJ2-5	CASSYSLKYQETQYF	TGTGCCAGCAGTTACTCCCTCAAGTACCAAGAGACCCAGTACTTC
NA	TRBV6-1	NA	15	TRBJ1-2	CASSGQGKANYGYTF	TGTGCCAGCAGTGGTCAGGGGAAAGCTAACTATGGCTACACCTTC
NA	TRBV2	NA	13	TRBJ1-2	CASSESQNYGYTF	TGTGCCAGCAGTGAGAGCCAGAACTATGGCTACACCTTC
TRBD2	TRBV7-2	NA	16	TRBJ2-1	CASSPTSGGPYNEQFF	TGTGCCAGCAGCCCTACTAGCGGGGGTCCCTACAATGAGCAGTTCTTC
NA	TRBV20-1	NA	10	TRBJ2-7	CSATEGEQYF	TGCAGTGCTACGGAAGGTGAGCAGTACTTC
NA	TRBV7-2	NA	15	TRBJ1-2	CASSKDRNPNYGYTF	TGTGCCAGCAGCAAAGACCGAAACCCTAACTATGGCTACACCTTC
NA	TRBV21-1	once	15	TRBJ2-5	CASRKGTVAGETQYF	TGTGCCAGCAGGAAAGGGACGGTAGCAGGGGAGACCCAGTACTTC
TRBD1	TRBV11-1	once	14	TRBJ2-2	CASSLVQGTGELFF	TGTGCCAGCAGCTTAGTACAGGGGACCGGGGAGCTGTTTTTT
NA	TRBV18	NA	13	TRBJ2-2	CASSPPGGGELFF	TGTGCCAGCTCACCACCGGGTGGCGGGGAGCTGTTTTTT
NA	TRBV6-5	NA	14	TRBJ1-2	CASSESIGGYGYTF	TGTGCCAGCAGTGAAAGCATAGGGGGCTATGGCTACACCTTC
TRBD1	TRBV5-1	NA	14	TRBJ2-7	CASTEGDSSYEQYF	TGCGCCAGCACCGAAGGGGACAGTTCCTACGAGCAGTACTTC
TRBD2	TRBV27	NA	18	TRBJ2-1	CASSTRSSGFSLYNEQFF	TGTGCCAGCAGTACACGATCTAGCGGGTTTTCTCTCTACAATGAGCAGTTCTTC
NA	TRBV5-1	NA	15	TRBJ2-5	CASSKDGNLQETQYF	TGCGCCAGCAGCAAAGACGGCAATCTTCAAGAGACCCAGTACTTC
TRBD1	TRBV2	NA	16	TRBJ1-5	CASSDGTAYSNQPQHF	TGTGCCAGCAGTGACGGGACAGCCTATAGCAATCAGCCCCAGCATTTT
NA	TRBV18	NA	12	TRBJ2-5	CASSPDQETQYF	TGTGCCAGCTCACCAGATCAAGAGACCCAGTACTTC
NA	TRBV5-6	NA	16	TRBJ2-3	CASSSNLVPRTDTQYF	TGTGCCAGCAGCTCAAACTTGGTCCCCCGCACAGATACGCAGTATTTT
NA	TRBV6-6	once	13	TRBJ2-5	CASSYQGGLTQYF	TGTGCCAGCAGTTATCAGGGGGGACTGACCCAGTACTTC
NA	TRBV2	NA	13	TRBJ2-5	CASTPQVQETQYF	TGTGCCAGCACCCCGCAGGTTCAAGAGACCCAGTACTTC
NA	TRBV5-1	NA	14	TRBJ1-5	CASSSDPSNQPQHF	TGCGCCAGCAGCTCGGACCCTAGCAATCAGCCCCAGCATTTT
NA	TRBV15	NA	16	TRBJ2-1	CATSRDGASAGGEQFF	TGTGCCACCAGCAGAGATGGGGCCAGTGCGGGCGGTGAGCAGTTCTTC
NA	TRBV14	NA	13	TRBJ1-1	CASSQQGSTEAFF	TGTGCCAGCAGCCAACAGGGAAGCACTGAAGCTTTCTTT
TRBD1	TRBV29-1	NA	13	TRBJ1-4	CSAEGDRGGKLFF	TGCAGCGCCGAGGGGGACAGGGGAGGGAAACTGTTTTTT
NA	TRBV5-6	NA	15	TRBJ1-6	CASSVEGLRNSPLHF	TGTGCCAGCAGCGTCGAGGGACTCCGAAATTCACCCCTCCACTTT
TRBD1	TRBV11-1	once	15	TRBJ1-1	CASSTTTGSNTEAFF	TGTGCCAGCAGCACCACGACAGGGTCGAACACTGAAGCTTTCTTT
NA	TRBV9	NA	14	TRBJ1-3	CASSFGTGGNTIYF	TGTGCCAGCAGCTTCGGGACGGGAGGAAACACCATATATTTT
NA	TRBV28	NA	15	TRBJ1-5	CASSFSGAGNQPQHF	TGTGCCAGCAGTTTCTCAGGGGCCGGCAATCAGCCCCAGCATTTT
TRBD1	TRBV6-5	NA	13	TRBJ2-5	CASRGTGQETQYF	TGTGCCAGCAGGGGGACAGGCCAAGAGACCCAGTACTTC
NA	TRBV18	once	15	TRBJ2-5	CASSTGGSFQETQYF	TGTGCCAGCTCAACGGGCGGATCATTCCAAGAGACCCAGTACTTC
NA	TRBV30	NA	15	TRBJ2-1	CAWSAGTVSYNEQFF	TGTGCCTGGAGTGCAGGGACTGTCTCCTACAATGAGCAGTTCTTC
NA	TRBV10-3	NA	13	TRBJ2-7	CAISEGSSYEQYF	TGTGCCATCAGTGAGGGGTCTTCCTACGAGCAGTACTTC
NA	TRBV5-4	NA	14	TRBJ2-7	CASSLDISPYEQYF	TGTGCCAGCAGCTTGGATATCAGTCCCTACGAGCAGTACTTC
NA	TRBV5-1	NA	13	TRBJ2-5	CASSFSTQETQYF	TGCGCCAGCAGCTTTAGCACGCAAGAGACCCAGTACTTC
NA	TRBV6-5	NA	15	TRBJ1-6	CASTKEGAYNSPLHF	TGTGCCAGCACTAAAGAGGGGGCCTATAATTCACCCCTCCACTTT
NA	TRBV7-6	NA	12	TRBJ2-5	CASSLNRETQYF	TGTGCCAGCAGCTTAAATAGGGAGACCCAGTACTTC
NA	TRBV19	NA	15	TRBJ1-1	CASSRGGRVNTEAFF	TGTGCCAGTTCTCGGGGTGGACGGGTGAACACTGAAGCTTTCTTT
TRBD1	TRBV15	NA	15	TRBJ1-1	CATSTTDRGYGEAFF	TGTGCCACCAGCACCACGGACAGGGGGTACGGTGAAGCTTTCTTT
TRBD1	TRBV25-1	NA	15	TRBJ2-2	CASRPGGPNTGELFF	TGTGCCAGCAGACCAGGGGGCCCGAACACCGGGGAGCTGTTTTTT
NA	TRBV5-6	NA	15	TRBJ2-7	CASRRSSGRIYEQYF	TGTGCCAGCAGACGGAGTTCCGGTAGGATCTACGAGCAGTACTTC
NA	TRBV5-1	NA	17	TRBJ2-2	CASSVTLARGRNGELFF	TGCGCCAGCAGCGTGACCCTAGCGAGGGGCCGGAACGGGGAGCTGTTTTTT
TRBD2	TRBV4-2	NA	15	TRBJ2-3	CASSQGTSGGHTQYF	TGTGCCAGCAGCCAAGGGACTAGCGGGGGGCATACGCAGTATTTT
TRBD1	TRBV6-6	NA	16	TRBJ2-2	CASSIPRTGFAGELFF	TGTGCCAGCAGTATTCCGAGGACAGGGTTCGCCGGGGAGCTGTTTTTT
NA	TRBV5-5	NA	16	TRBJ1-3	CASSLRETRSGNTIYF	TGTGCCAGCAGCTTACGAGAGACGCGATCTGGAAACACCATATATTTT
TRBD1	TRBV11-2	NA	14	TRBJ1-1	CASSLTTGGTEAFF	TGTGCCAGCAGCTTAACGACAGGGGGTACTGAAGCTTTCTTT
NA	TRBV5-6	NA	17	TRBJ1-5	CASSLYGPEPNNQPQHF	TGTGCCAGCAGCTTGTACGGACCGGAACCGAACAATCAGCCCCAGCATTTT
TRBD1	TRBV11-2	NA	15	TRBJ1-5	CASSTGQGVGQPQHF	TGTGCCAGCAGCACGGGACAGGGGGTGGGACAGCCCCAGCATTTT
NA	TRBV30	NA	17	TRBJ1-5	CAWSVLRDGSRNQPQHF	TGTGCCTGGAGTGTACTCCGGGACGGCAGCCGCAATCAGCCCCAGCATTTT
TRBD1	TRBV7-9	NA	15	TRBJ1-2	CASSGPGQGTYGYTF	TGTGCCAGCAGCGGCCCGGGACAGGGTACCTATGGCTACACCTTC
TRBD1	TRBV9	NA	15	TRBJ1-2	CASSGSGGIDYGYTF	TGTGCCAGCAGCGGATCAGGGGGGATAGACTATGGCTACACCTTC
NA	TRBV6-1	NA	14	TRBJ2-3	CASSETGRRDTQYF	TGTGCCAGCAGTGAGACAGGGAGGAGAGATACGCAGTATTTT
NA	TRBV7-2	NA	15	TRBJ1-2	CASSLSRSGYYGYTF	TGTGCCAGCAGCTTAAGTAGGTCAGGGTACTATGGCTACACCTTC
NA	TRBV5-4	NA	13	TRBJ1-2	CASSSTVNYGYTF	TGTGCCAGCAGCTCGACCGTAAACTATGGCTACACCTTC